Reported below is one T cell receptor (beta chain). Its antigen is undetermined. This sample was included in a study of identical twins. Study observations and caveats: Weaker excess sharing between twins was seen in beta out-of-frame sequences.

A universal primer site came from template switching; cDNA carried unique molecular identifiers. TCRdb used MiXCR to reprocess the 5' RACE reads, holding one entry per CDR3 protein. Among approximately 1.8 million distinct CDR3 sequences listed, more than 30% were seen once. All donors were healthy, and all were Caucasian. V was pared by 2 bases and J by 4 bases, with 11 bases of the junction left unmatched. Germline loops: CDR1 MNHEY, CDR2 SVGAGI. The CDR3 is made up of 17 amino acids. This clonotype was obtained from a newborn girl in good health. This sequence joins TRBV6-5 and TRBJ2-3, with 8 positions matching TRBD1. Sequencing was done on a sample of cord blood. CDR3 residues: CASSYTGQGRAADTQYF. The CDR3 DNA reads as TGTGCCAGCAGTTACACCGGACAGGGAAGAGCCGCAGATACGCAGTATTTT.